This TCR beta chain appears in the sequencing data of a study of early T cells in non-severe SARS-CoV-2 infection. MiXCR, applied by TCRdb to the 5' RACE reads, yields one record per CDR3 protein. The table includes tens of thousands of distinct CDR3 sequences, roughly 12% detected once. Study results and limitations: There was a bias toward anti-spike CD8 responses in VDJdb matching, which missed private and CD4 specificities.

In this sample, this clonotype turned up a few times. The antigen is not known. CDR1 is ENHRY and CDR2 is SYGVKD in the germline V gene. The CDR3 is 14 residues long. Trimming took off 4 bases at V and 4 bases at J, with 12 bases between the two ends. The TCR sequence derives from an adult who was a healthcare worker with PCR-confirmed SARS-CoV-2 infection or an uninfected control (not recorded which). The chain couples TRBV10-3 to TRBJ2-3, with D maybe TRBD2 (6 bases). Sequenced sample: whole blood. This chain's CDR3 is CAISASGLADTQYF. CDR3 DNA: TGTGCCATCAGTGCGAGCGGGCTAGCAGATACGCAGTATTTT.